These T cell receptor beta chains were read from a single sample in a study of sequential checkpoint blockade in melanoma. Here immunoSEQ multiplex PCR was the method, and the copy in TCRdb shows in-frame clones only, minus some. The sample includes about 20,000 clones, 55% to 75% of them seen just once. This specimen consisted of CD8+ T cells sorted from blood (inferred from file names), obtained from a patient given nivolumab and ipilimumab in sequence. The receptors here all came from a human donor with melanoma. CDR3s include the opening cysteine and the closing phenylalanine or tryptophan. The D gene is left open where the match is weak. Expanded clones get a size class; other rows say once, few or many, or leave the size out.

V	size	J	D	CDR3	DNA
TRBV2	NA	TRBJ2-7	TRBD2	CASSEAKFMRGGRFEQYF	TGTGCCAGCAGTGAAGCTAAATTTATGCGGGGGGGCCGTTTCGAGCAGTACTTC
TRBV2	NA	TRBJ2-7	NA	CASSEGQAYGQYF	TGTGCCAGCAGTGAAGGCCAGGCCTACGGGCAGTACTTC
TRBV9	NA	TRBJ2-7	NA	CASSVGGWPYEQYF	TGTGCCAGCAGCGTAGGGGGCTGGCCCTACGAGCAGTACTTC
TRBV27	NA	TRBJ2-7	NA	CASRSVGGEGYEQYF	TGTGCCAGCAGGTCCGTGGGGGGAGAAGGTTACGAGCAGTACTTC
TRBV13	NA	TRBJ2-7	TRBD1	CASRRQGPSYEQYF	TGTGCCAGCAGGCGACAGGGACCCTCCTACGAGCAGTACTTC
TRBV15	NA	TRBJ2-7	TRBD1	CATSREDRVTYEQYF	TGTGCCACCAGCAGAGAGGACAGGGTGACCTACGAGCAGTACTTC
TRBV4-1	few	TRBJ2-7	NA	CASSLRTPRSYEQYF	TGTGCCAGCAGCTTGAGGACTCCCCGCTCCTACGAGCAGTACTTC
TRBV9	few	TRBJ1-2	NA	CASSVGGGASYDGYTF	TGTGCCAGCAGCGTAGGAGGGGGGGCCTCCTATGATGGCTACACCTTC
TRBV5-4	once	TRBJ2-1	TRBD2	CASSTTSGGARSYNEQFF	TGTGCCAGCAGCACGACTAGCGGGGGGGCCCGTTCCTACAATGAGCAGTTCTTC
TRBV6-5	NA	TRBJ1-2	TRBD1	CASSYSTGAYGYTF	TGTGCCAGCAGTTACTCCACAGGGGCCTATGGCTACACCTTC